Following are 22 T cell receptor beta chains from one sample sequenced in a study of cytomegalovirus exposure and HLA in healthy donors (dated by TCRdb to the late 2010s). Libraries were made using the immunoSEQ multiplex PCR assay. A mixture of 60 forward primers for TCR Vbeta segments and 13 reverse primers for TCR Jbeta segments was used in the multiplex PCR. Entries here come from immuneACCESS through TCRdb and include only in-frame sequences with V and J called. Some clones fail to appear in such tables; in the studies checked, an unresolved V gene covers under half of the shortfall, and the cause of the remainder is unknown. The sample table holds approximately 30,000 clones, of which over 60% were seen once. The ten most abundant clones make up around 10% of the sample. Sequencing was performed on PBMCs. The receptor set was obtained from a man aged 35-49 years in good health and CMV-seropositive.

The CDR3, as DNA: TGTGCCAGCAGTTTGGACAGTTTGAGCACTGAAGCTTTCTTT. This codes for CASSLDSLSTEAFF. The V call is TRBV6-6, the J call TRBJ1-1; D may be TRBD1 (6 bases). Germline V gene data show CDR1 as MNHNY and CDR2 as SVGAGI (reference sequence). This CDR3 has 14 amino acids. Deletions cut 4 bases from V and 4 bases from J, with 13 bases between.

The chain has TRBV5-1 and TRBJ2-7; TRBD2 matches at 10 bases. CDR1 SGHRS and CDR2 YFSETQ come from the germline V gene. CDR3 size: 14 residues. V lost 6 bases, J lost 6 bases, and 9 bases stayed unmatched. CDR3 amino acids: CASTTGTSEREQYF. CDR3 nucleotides: TGCGCCAGCACCACCGGGACTAGCGAGCGCGAGCAGTACTTC.

The chain is built from TRBV5-6 and TRBJ1-1; perhaps TRBD1 as D (5 bases). The CDR3 covers 15 residues. Germline CDR1 SGHDT, CDR2 YYEEEE. V was cut by 0 bases and J by 1 base, with 10 bases left in between. The CDR3, as DNA: TGTGCCAGCAGCTTGGTGGGGGGGTCGAACACTGAAGCTTTCTTT. Protein: CASSLVGGSNTEAFF. Full variable domain (remainder filled in from reference TRBV5-6 and TRBJ1-1): DAGVTQSPTHLIKTRGQQVTLRCSPKSGHDTVSWYQQALGQGPQFIFQYYEEEERQRGNFPDRFSGHQFPNYSSELNVNALLLGDSALYLCASSLVGGSNTEAFFGQGTRLTVV.

This rearrangement joins TRBV2 to TRBJ2-3; no clear D. The CDR3 sequence is 14 residues long. Germline V gene sequence: CDR1 SNHLY, CDR2 FYNNEI. V was clipped by 4 bases and J by 4 bases, with 12 bases between them. The CDR3 DNA reads TGTGCCAGCAGTGGAGGATTGAGCTCAGATACGCAGTATTTT. It codes for CASSGGLSSDTQYF.

The CDR3 nucleotides read TGTGCCAGCAGCTCGTCACTAGCGGGGGAGTCCTACGAGCAGTACTTC. Translation gives CASSSSLAGESYEQYF. V and J are TRBV7-6 and TRBJ2-7; 11 nucleotides match TRBD2. Germline CDR1 reads SGHVS; CDR2 reads FNYEAQ. The length of the CDR3 is 16 residues. V dropped 4 bases and J dropped 1; count of bases not matched to a gene: 6. The entire variable domain, with the rest obtained from reference TRBV7-6 and TRBJ2-7, is as follows: GAGVSQSPRYKVTKRGQDVALRCDPISGHVSLYWYRQALGQGPEFLTYFNYEAQQDKSGLPNDRFSAERPEGSISTLTIQRTEQRDSAMYRCASSSSLAGESYEQYFGPGTRLTVT.

J is TRBJ2-1 and V is TRBV30; D possibly corresponds to TRBD2 (5 bases). Germline V gene data show CDR1 as GTSNPN and CDR2 as SVGIG (reference sequence). The CDR3 runs to 13 residues. Trimming pared 5 bases from V and 4 bases from J, leaving 12 bases between. CDR3 loop: CAWAVGVYNEQFF. Here the CDR3 DNA reads TGTGCCTGGGCTGTCGGGGTTTACAATGAGCAGTTCTTC.

There are a few counts of this clone. The rearrangement joins TRBV9 to TRBJ2-3; no clear D gene. The CDR3 loop spans 15 amino acids. Per the germline V gene, CDR1 is SGDLS and CDR2 is YYNGEE. The germline V and J ends were trimmed by 0 bases and 0 bases, with 8 bases remaining between them. The CDR3 region is CASSVGASSTDTQYF. CDR3 in DNA: TGTGCCAGCAGCGTAGGTGCTAGTAGCACAGATACGCAGTATTTT.

V is TRBV10-3 and J is TRBJ2-6; D call uncertain. CDR1 is ENHRY, CDR2 SYGVKD, per germline. Trimming removed 1 base at V and 0 bases at J, with 7 bases between. The CDR3 extends over 16 amino acids. The CDR3 loop is CAISELQYSGANVLTF. In DNA, the CDR3 is TGTGCCATCAGTGAGTTGCAGTACTCTGGGGCCAACGTCCTGACTTTC.

The J gene is TRBJ1-1, the V gene TRBV28; D uncertain. The CDR3 is 12 amino acids. The V gene lost 10 bases and the J gene lost 2 bases, with 11 bases spanning the gap. Germline CDR1 and CDR2: MDHEN and SYDVKM. CDR3 loop: CATAGLNTEAFF. DNA of the CDR3: TGTGCCACCGCAGGTCTTAACACTGAAGCTTTCTTT.

This clone was recorded a few times. J is TRBJ2-1 and V is TRBV11-3; 11 bases fit TRBD2. Trimming cost V 1 base and J 6 bases; bases outside gene matches: 2. Germline assignment: CDR1 SGHNT and CDR2 YENEEA. The CDR3 runs 15 residues. The DNA for the CDR3 is TGTGCCAGCAGCTTAGTTAGCGGGGGGGTCAATGAGCAGTTCTTC. Translation gives CASSLVSGGVNEQFF.

The CDR3 protein is CASSEVGTGRDYEQYF. In DNA, the CDR3 is TGTGCCAGCAGTGAAGTGGGGACAGGGAGGGACTACGAGCAGTACTTC. J is TRBJ2-7 and V is TRBV2, with TRBD1 matching over 9 bases. V gave up 1 base and J gave up 3 bases; unmatched junction bases: 7. The germline V gene encodes CDR1 SNHLY and CDR2 FYNNEI. This CDR3 contains 16 residues. The full variable domain, in which reference TRBV2 and TRBJ2-7 provide the parts outside the CDR3, is EPEVTQTPSHQVTQMGQEVILRCVPISNHLYFYWYRQILGQKVEFLVSFYNNEISEKSEIFDDQFSVERPDGSNFTLKIRSTKLEDSAMYFCASSEVGTGRDYEQYFGPGTRLTVT.

V usage is TRBV7-9 and J usage is TRBJ1-4, with 7 bases that match TRBD1. V shed 5 bases, J shed 1 base, and the junction held 1 base outside the gene matches. The germline V gene has CDR1 SEHNR and CDR2 FQNEAQ (reference sequence). The CDR3 loop spans 14 amino acids. CDR3 DNA: TGTGCCAGCAGCGACAGGGTAACTAATGAAAAACTGTTTTTT. Protein sequence: CASSDRVTNEKLFF.

The chain joins TRBV19 to TRBJ2-3, with TRBD1 matching 11 bases. The germline V gene encodes CDR1 LNHDA and CDR2 SQIVND (reference sequence). There are 18 residues in the CDR3. J was trimmed by 3 bases and V by 3 bases; bases with no gene match: 11. The CDR3 nucleotides are TGTGCCAGTAGTATTGCCACGGGACAGGGGGGTCGAACAGATACGCAGTATTTT. Its translation: CASSIATGQGGRTDTQYF.

This chain joins TRBV7-6 and TRBJ2-2; D perhaps matches TRBD2 (5 bases). The CDR3 covers 17 residues. V lost 2 bases to trimming and J lost 5 bases, with 18 bases between them. Per the germline V gene, CDR1 is SGHVS and CDR2 is FNYEAQ. For the CDR3, the DNA is TGTGCCAGCAGCTTACAATTCGCGGGTCTGGTAACCGGGGAGCTGTTTTTT. This translates into CASSLQFAGLVTGELFF.

This clone was detected only a few times. The genes are TRBV6-1 and TRBJ1-4; D is undetermined. CDR1 MNHNS and CDR2 SASEGT come from the germline V gene. The ends were cut back, 1 base at V and 9 bases at J, with 12 bases in the middle. This CDR3 is built from 14 residues. CDR3 region: CASSEGQYLKKLFF. The CDR3 bases are TGTGCCAGCAGTGAAGGGCAGTACCTGAAAAAACTGTTTTTT.

This chain joins TRBV19 and TRBJ1-5, with D tentatively TRBD1 (5 bases). Trimming stripped 8 bases from V and 4 bases from J, with 15 bases between. Germline lookup yields CDR1 LNHDA and CDR2 SQIVND (reference sequence). The CDR3 runs to 14 residues. The CDR3 DNA follows: TGTGCCAGTCACGGACAAAGAATAAATCAGCCCCAGCATTTT. As protein: CASHGQRINQPQHF.

This clone turned up a few times. The chain carries TRBV11-3 and TRBJ1-3, with D unresolved. The germline V gene has CDR1 SGHNT and CDR2 YENEEA. Trimming cost V 0 bases and J 1 base, with 4 bases left between them. The CDR3 is 14 residues long. CDR3 nucleotides: TGTGCCAGCAGCTTAGACCCTTCTGGAAACACCATATATTTT. It translates to CASSLDPSGNTIYF.

CDR3 DNA: TGTGCCAGCAGCGTGGGGGGGGGACTAGCAGGAAACATTCAGTACTTC. Protein sequence: CASSVGGGLAGNIQYF. The rearrangement links TRBV9 to TRBJ2-4; TRBD2 matches 9 bases. The V gene's germline CDR1 is SGDLS and CDR2 YYNGEE. V lost 2 bases, J lost 6 bases, and 9 bases stayed unmatched. The CDR3 is 16 amino acids.

This chain connects TRBV2 to TRBJ1-5, with a possible D match to TRBD1 (6 bases). Germline assignment: CDR1 SNHLY and CDR2 FYNNEI. Deletions cut 4 bases from V and 2 bases from J, with 9 bases between. This CDR3 is 14 amino acids long. CDR3 sequence (DNA): TGTGCCAGCAGTGGACAGGCGGGCAATCAGCCCCAGCATTTT. This encodes CASSGQAGNQPQHF.

This clone was picked up a small number of times. V and J are TRBV5-4 and TRBJ2-3; D is possibly TRBD2 (6 bases). CDR1 and CDR2 (germline): SGHNT, YYREEE (reference sequence). The V end lost 2 bases, the J end lost 1 base, and 8 bases lay between the germline ends. There are 14 residues in the CDR3. DNA of the CDR3: TGTGCCAGCAGCTTTGGCGGGGGCACAGATACGCAGTATTTT. It is translated as CASSFGGGTDTQYF.

The CDR3 sequence is CASSYTGESGYTF. The CDR3, as DNA: TGTGCCAGCAGTTATACAGGGGAATCGGGCTACACCTTC. The chain is built from TRBV6-6 and TRBJ1-2, with 7 bases lining up with TRBD1. CDR1 is MNHNY, CDR2 SVGAGI, per germline (reference sequence). Trimming took 3 bases from V and 8 from J; bases not matched to a gene: 6. CDR3 length: 13 amino acids.

The chain joins TRBV18 to TRBJ1-1; D perhaps matches TRBD1 (5 bases). Trimming left V 1 base short and J 0 bases short, with 6 bases between. Looked up from germline, CDR1 is KGHSH and CDR2 is LQKENI. The CDR3 has 14 residues. The DNA for the CDR3 is TGTGCCAGCTCACCACGACAGCTGAACACTGAAGCTTTCTTT. This translates into CASSPRQLNTEAFF.